A single sample is the source of the 15 T cell receptor beta chains below, sequenced in a study of blood T cell repertoires in COVID-19. Sequenced by immunoSEQ multiplex PCR; TCRdb stores in-frame clones only, minus some. The table includes roughly 250,000 clones, roughly 80% detected once. The specimen was peripheral blood. The receptors come from a woman of 80 years or more with acute or convalescent COVID-19.

The chain has TRBV5-1 and TRBJ2-7, with 8 bases aligning to TRBD1. V was clipped by 0 bases and J by 4 bases; unmatched bases: 12. The CDR3 spans 17 residues. The germline V gene has CDR1 SGHRS and CDR2 YFSETQ. The CDR3 region is CASSLAGQGAFSYEQYF. The CDR3 nucleotides are TGCGCCAGCAGCTTGGCAGGTCAGGGGGCTTTCTCTTACGAGCAGTACTTC.

V usage is TRBV29-1 and J usage is TRBJ2-1, with TRBD2 identical over 10 bases. J was trimmed by 7 bases and V by 5 bases; bases with no gene match: 14. The CDR3 consists of 16 residues. The germline gives CDR1 SQVTM, CDR2 ANQGSEA. CDR3 region: CSVPNPSGGAGNEQFF. The CDR3 DNA follows: TGCAGCGTTCCAAACCCCAGCGGGGGGGCCGGGAATGAGCAGTTCTTC.

This clone was seen once. V and J are TRBV28 and TRBJ2-5; TRBD1 matches at 9 bases. V gave up 3 bases and J gave up 4 bases; unmatched junction bases: 3. CDR3 length: 14 residues. Germline V gives CDR1 MDHEN, CDR2 SYDVKM. CDR3 sequence reads: CASSLTGGAETQYF. CDR3 DNA: TGTGCCAGCAGTTTGACAGGGGGGGCAGAGACCCAGTACTTC.

This clone came up a few times. The chain uses TRBV7-2 and TRBJ2-2; tentative D call: TRBD2 (6 bases). Per germline, CDR1 SGHTA and CDR2 FQGNSA. V was shortened by 5 bases and J by 5 bases, with 18 bases between the two germline ends. The CDR3 spans 16 residues. CDR3 amino acids: CASSPRLGRGTGELFF. CDR3 in DNA: TGTGCCAGCAGCCCCCGACTAGGGAGAGGAACCGGGGAGCTGTTTTTT.

The J gene is TRBJ1-4, the V gene TRBV28, with 9 positions matching TRBD1. Germline CDR1 is MDHEN and CDR2 is SYDVKM. CDR3 length: 14 amino acids. Trimming at V came to 5 bases and at J to 8 bases, leaving 6 bases not matched to a gene. In DNA form, the CDR3 reads TGTGCCAGCAGTGTGACAGGGGGTAGAGAAAAACTGTTTTTT. Protein sequence: CASSVTGGREKLFF. The full variable domain, with the rest looked up from reference TRBV28 and TRBJ1-4, is DVKVTQSSRYLVKRTGEKVFLECVQDMDHENMFWYRQDPGLGLRLIYFSYDVKMKEKGDIPEGYSVSREKKERFSLILESASTNQTSMYLCASSVTGGREKLFFGSGTQLSVL.

The chain carries TRBV2 and TRBJ1-2; 8 bases match TRBD1. This CDR3 is built from 12 residues. V gave up 6 bases and J gave up 6 bases; unmatched junction bases: 3. Looked up from germline, CDR1 is SNHLY and CDR2 is FYNNEI. For the CDR3, the DNA is TGTGCCAGCAGGAGACAGGGGAATGGCTACACCTTC. Translated: CASRRQGNGYTF.

This chain uses TRBV10-3 with TRBJ2-3; maybe TRBD1 (5 bases). V was trimmed by 7 bases and J by 1 base, leaving 12 bases between them. The V gene's germline CDR1 is ENHRY and CDR2 SYGVKD. This CDR3 is 14 amino acids long. CDR3 coding DNA: TGTGCCATCAAGACCCAAGGGGGCACAGATACGCAGTATTTT. It is translated as CAIKTQGGTDTQYF.

The chain recombines TRBV7-9 with TRBJ1-4, with D uncertain. Germline V lookup: CDR1 SEHNR, CDR2 FQNEAQ (reference sequence). V was pared by 5 bases and J by 7 bases, with 14 bases between. The CDR3 length is 14 residues. The DNA for the CDR3 is TGTGCCAGCAGCCTGACCGGGATTGGTGAAAAACTGTTTTTT. It encodes CASSLTGIGEKLFF.

V and J are TRBV6-2 or TRBV6-3 and TRBJ2-7; D is unresolved. This CDR3 is 12 amino acids long. With 0 bases removed from V and 8 bases from J, the gap between germline ends came to 8 bases. Germline loops: CDR1 MNHEY, CDR2 SVGEGT. The CDR3 protein is CASSYSRIQQYF. CDR3 sequence (DNA): TGTGCCAGCAGTTACTCCAGGATCCAGCAGTACTTC.

The CDR3 DNA reads TGTGCCAGCAGCTCAGAGACTAGCGGGGGGGCAGGTGCCTACGAGCAGTACTTC. Translation: CASSSETSGGAGAYEQYF. The gene calls are TRBV3-1 (or the pseudogene TRBV3-2) and TRBJ2-7; TRBD2 aligns across 14 bases. The trim removed 5 bases at V and 2 bases at J, leaving 11 bases unmatched. This CDR3 comprises 18 residues. Germline CDR1 is LGHDT and CDR2 is YNNKEL (reference sequence).

The chain joins TRBV19 to TRBJ1-5, with 9 bases identical to TRBD1. CDR3 size: 15 residues. Germline assignment: CDR1 LNHDA and CDR2 SQIVND (reference sequence). After removal of 4 bases from V and 5 bases from J, the junction contained 6 bases not matched to a gene. The CDR3 protein is CASSNAGQGYQPQHF. The DNA of the CDR3 is TGTGCCAGTAGTAATGCGGGACAGGGATATCAGCCCCAGCATTTT. The entire variable domain, with the rest obtained from reference TRBV19 and TRBJ1-5, is as follows: DGGITQSPKYLFRKEGQNVTLSCEQNLNHDAMYWYRQDPGQGLRLIYYSQIVNDFQKGDIAEGYSVSREKKESFPLTVTSAQKNPTAFYLCASSNAGQGYQPQHFGDGTRLSIL.

The rearrangement links TRBV7-9 to TRBJ1-5; D is perhaps TRBD1 (6 bases). There are 16 residues in the CDR3. Trimming pared 2 bases from V and 7 bases from J, leaving 18 bases between. From germline, CDR1 is SEHNR and CDR2 FQNEAQ (reference sequence). This CDR3 reads CASSLSRGGVGQPQHF. CDR3 DNA: TGTGCCAGCAGCTTATCTAGAGGGGGAGTTGGGCAGCCCCAGCATTTT. Variable domain in full (rest from reference TRBV7-9 and TRBJ1-5): DTGVSQNPRHKITKRGQNVTFRCDPISEHNRLYWYRQTLGQGPEFLTYFQNEAQLEKSRLLSDRFSAERPKGSFSTLEIQRTEQGDSAMYLCASSLSRGGVGQPQHFGDGTRLSIL.

The V and J genes are TRBV19 and TRBJ1-1; the match to TRBD1 covers 9 bases. J lost 5 bases, V lost 4 bases, and 5 bases had no gene match. Germline CDR1 and CDR2: LNHDA and SQIVND (reference sequence). The CDR3 extends over 14 amino acids. Written as DNA, the CDR3 is TGTGCCAGTAGTACGACAGGGGGTTGGACTGAAGCTTTCTTT. Its protein product is CASSTTGGWTEAFF.

This clone turned up a few times. The V call is TRBV19, the J call TRBJ1-2; D not certain. Germline assignment: CDR1 LNHDA and CDR2 SQIVND (reference sequence). CDR3 length equals 14 residues. Deletions cut 7 bases from V and 5 bases from J, with 17 bases between. The CDR3 loop is CASTPLGRDYGYTF. Written as DNA, the CDR3 is TGTGCCAGTACGCCCCTCGGGAGGGATTATGGCTACACCTTC.

This sequence joins TRBV30 and TRBJ1-1, with D maybe TRBD1 (6 bases). The length of the CDR3 is 14 residues. Germline V gives CDR1 GTSNPN, CDR2 SVGIG (reference sequence). Deletions cut 3 bases from V and 6 bases from J, with 17 bases between. The CDR3 spells CAWSQTGLGSEAFF. The CDR3 DNA reads TGTGCCTGGAGCCAGACAGGCCTGGGCTCTGAAGCTTTCTTT.